This TCR beta chain stems from a study of OX40 agonist ivuxolimab in advanced cancers. The study in broad terms: The costimulatory receptor OX40 (CD134) was targeted by ivuxolimab, a fully human IgG2 agonistic monoclonal antibody. Patients were allowed to have had prior anti-PD-1, anti-PD-L1 or anti-CTLA-4 therapy, and approximately 40% of the dose-escalation patients had previously received checkpoint inhibitors. A male proportion of roughly 80% and a mean age of around 60 years, ranging from 23 to 79, were recorded for the dose-escalation cohort. The point of sequencing TCRbeta in the periphery was to test whether ivuxolimab changed TCR sequence diversity and drove clonal T-cell expansion. Intravenous ivuxolimab was administered to patients every 2 weeks at six dose levels: 0.01, 0.1, 0.3, 1.5, 3 and 10 mg/kg. The monotherapy dose-escalation portion (N of about 50 patients) of the phase I ivuxolimab trial is reported in the paper. Of the roughly 52 dose-escalation patients, hepatocellular carcinoma was present in approximately 20, melanoma in roughly 15, renal cell carcinoma in 9 and head and neck cancer in 9. Partial responses occurred in three dose-escalation patients: two with cutaneous melanoma and one with hepatocellular carcinoma. The study at large found these results: Low levels of normalized T-cell clonal expansion were also shown by some nonresponding patients. The antigen specificity of the clonally expanded peripheral T cells was not determined. In partial responders in the 0.1-3.0 mg/kg groups, normalized peripheral clonal expansion was found to be among the lowest, especially among CD8+ T cells. At doses from 0.1 to 3.0 mg/kg, clonal expansion was seen in both CD4+ and CD8+ blood T cells between baseline and week 6. On average, CD8+ T cells showed more expanded clones than CD4+ T cells after ivuxolimab.

Patients with a history of autoimmune disease or receiving systemic immunosuppression were excluded from the trial. Peripheral blood for TCR sequencing was collected from all dose cohorts at baseline, on cycle 4 day 1, and on cycle 7 day 1. Samples came from an open-label, multicenter, first-in-human phase I dose-escalation trial of ivuxolimab. Adults with locally advanced or metastatic melanoma, renal cell, hepatocellular, or head and neck squamous cell carcinoma were enrolled in the trial. Before TCR sequencing, CD4+ and CD8+ T cells were separately sorted from peripheral blood. Genomic DNA was extracted from sorted cells for sequencing of the TCRbeta CDR3 region. The immunoSEQ Assay was used for sequencing of TCRbeta CDR3 regions. TCRdb limited this immuneACCESS table to in-frame rearrangements with V and J called. A share of clones is missing; checked studies link under half to unresolved V genes, and the rest is unexplained. In this sample the table shows about 76,000 clones, about 85% of which occur a single time. The top ten clones comprise under 3.5% of the sample.

The table lists this clone with a count of one. Its antigen has not been determined. No base quality information exists; no much larger clone differs at one position. From the germline V gene (reference sequence), CDR1 is GTSNPN and CDR2 is SVGIG. The CDR3, cysteine through phenylalanine, is 13 amino acids long. Only CDR3 DNA remains: 39 bases, in frame from the first base. Trimming removed 1 base from V and 6 bases from J, leaving 10 bases between the germline ends. The origin of this receptor is an adult with an advanced solid tumor such as melanoma, head and neck, liver or kidney cancer. The V and J genes are TRBV30 and TRBJ1-5, with TRBD1 as a weak D call on 6 bases. The sequencing here drew on CD4+ or CD8+ T cells sorted from blood, taken in a trial of the OX40 agonist ivuxolimab. The CDR3 region has the sequence CAWSDRAGQPQHF. In nucleotides, the sequence is TGTGCCTGGAGTGACAGGGCGGGTCAGCCCCAGCATTTT.